This TCR beta chain was obtained from a study of T-cell reconstitution after alpha-beta-depleted transplantation in children. V was clipped by 5 bases and J by 3 bases, with 14 bases between them. The CDR3 spans 15 residues. The germline V gene has CDR1 SEHNR and CDR2 FQNEAQ (reference sequence). Unique molecular identifiers were incorporated during preparation of the TCRbeta library. TCRdb redid the calling of the PCR reads with MiXCR, one entry per CDR3 protein. The table shows around 340,000 distinct CDR3 sequences, with about 14% occurring only once. This clonotype was picked up a small number of times.

The sequenced sample was PBMCs, obtained from the stem cell graft. This TCR was recovered from a human donor who donated a stem cell graft to a child with Fanconi anemia. V usage is TRBV7-9 and J usage is TRBJ2-1, with D possibly matching TRBD2 (5 bases). The CDR3 region has the DNA TGTGCCAGCAGCCCCCTGGGCGGGCACTACAATGAGCAGTTCTTC. This translates into CASSPLGGHYNEQFF.